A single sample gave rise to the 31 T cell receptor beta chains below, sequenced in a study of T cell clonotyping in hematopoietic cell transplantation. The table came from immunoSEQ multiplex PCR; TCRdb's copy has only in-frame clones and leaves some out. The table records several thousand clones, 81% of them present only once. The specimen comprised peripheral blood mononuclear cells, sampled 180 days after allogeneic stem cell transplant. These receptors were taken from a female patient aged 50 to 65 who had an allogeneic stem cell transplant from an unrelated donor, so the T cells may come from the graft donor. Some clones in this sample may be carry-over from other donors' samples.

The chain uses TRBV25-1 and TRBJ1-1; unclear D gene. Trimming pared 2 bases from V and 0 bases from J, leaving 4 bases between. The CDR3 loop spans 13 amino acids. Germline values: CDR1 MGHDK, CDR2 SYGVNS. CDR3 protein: CASSEQLNTEAFF. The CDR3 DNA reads TGTGCCAGCAGTGAACAGCTGAACACTGAAGCTTTCTTT.

CDR3 loop: CAWRRVGANVLTF. Written as DNA, the CDR3 is TGTGCCTGGAGGAGGGTTGGGGCCAACGTCCTGACTTTC. The chain is built from TRBV30 and TRBJ2-6; tentative D call: TRBD2 (5 bases). The germline CDR1 and CDR2 sequences are GTSNPN and SVGIG (reference sequence). The CDR3 loop spans 13 amino acids. V lost 3 bases, J lost 3 bases, and 6 bases lay in between.

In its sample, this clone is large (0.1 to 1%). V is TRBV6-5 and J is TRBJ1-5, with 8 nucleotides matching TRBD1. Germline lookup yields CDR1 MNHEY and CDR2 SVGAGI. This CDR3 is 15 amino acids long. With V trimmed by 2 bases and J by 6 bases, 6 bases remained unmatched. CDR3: CASSYSQGAAQPQHF. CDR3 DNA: TGTGCCAGCAGTTACAGTCAGGGGGCGGCTCAGCCCCAGCATTTT.

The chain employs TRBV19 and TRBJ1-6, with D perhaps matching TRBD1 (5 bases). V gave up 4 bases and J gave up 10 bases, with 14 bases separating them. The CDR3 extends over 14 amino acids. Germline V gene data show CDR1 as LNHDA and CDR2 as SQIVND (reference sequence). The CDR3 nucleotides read TGTGCCAGTAGTACGGGACCCCTCGACTCACCCCTCCACTTT. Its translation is CASSTGPLDSPLHF.

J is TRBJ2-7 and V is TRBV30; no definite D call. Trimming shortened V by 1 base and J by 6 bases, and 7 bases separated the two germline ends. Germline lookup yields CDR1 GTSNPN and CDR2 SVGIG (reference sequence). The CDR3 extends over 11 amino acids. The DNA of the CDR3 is TGTGCCTGGAGTGCTAACTCCGAGCAGTACTTC. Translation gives CAWSANSEQYF.

The CDR3 is CASSWDRALNSPLHF. CDR3 in DNA: TGTGCCAGCAGCTGGGACAGAGCCCTAAATTCACCCCTCCACTTT. This chain connects TRBV7-9 to TRBJ1-6, with 7 bases lining up with TRBD1. The CDR3 totals 15 residues. J was trimmed by 7 bases and V by 4 bases; bases with no gene match: 7. The V gene's germline CDR1 is SEHNR and CDR2 FQNEAQ (reference sequence).

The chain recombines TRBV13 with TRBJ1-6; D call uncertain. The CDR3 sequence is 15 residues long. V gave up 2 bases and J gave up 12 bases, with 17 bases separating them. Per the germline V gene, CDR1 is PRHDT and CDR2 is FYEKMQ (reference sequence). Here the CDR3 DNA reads TGTGCCAGCAGCTTAATCCGGGAGGCCGAGGGACCCCTCCACTTT. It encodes CASSLIREAEGPLHF.

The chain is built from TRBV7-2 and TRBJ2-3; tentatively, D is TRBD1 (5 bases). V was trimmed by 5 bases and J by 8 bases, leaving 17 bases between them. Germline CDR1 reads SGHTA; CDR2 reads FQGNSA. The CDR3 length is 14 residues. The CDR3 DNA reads TGTGCCAGCAGCCCACGGATCCAGGGCGGTACGCAGTATTTT. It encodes CASSPRIQGGTQYF. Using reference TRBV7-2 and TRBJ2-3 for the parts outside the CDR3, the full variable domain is GAGVSQSPSNKVTEKGKDVELRCDPISGHTALYWYRQSLGQGLEFLIYFQGNSAPDKSGLPSDRFSAERTGGSVSTLTIQRTQQEDSAVYLCASSPRIQGGTQYFGPGTRLTVL.

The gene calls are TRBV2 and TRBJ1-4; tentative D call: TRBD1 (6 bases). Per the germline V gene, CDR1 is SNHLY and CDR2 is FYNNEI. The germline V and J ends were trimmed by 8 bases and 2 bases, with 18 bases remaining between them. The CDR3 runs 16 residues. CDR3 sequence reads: CASRRLGAATNEKLFF. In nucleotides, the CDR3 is TGTGCCAGCCGGAGGTTGGGGGCAGCGACTAATGAAAAACTGTTTTTT.

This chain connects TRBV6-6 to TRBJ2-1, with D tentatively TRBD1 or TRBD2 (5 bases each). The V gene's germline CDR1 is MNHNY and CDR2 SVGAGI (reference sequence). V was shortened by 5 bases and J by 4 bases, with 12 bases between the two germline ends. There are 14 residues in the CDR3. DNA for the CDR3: TGTGCCAGCAGTAGCTGGGGGAAATACAATGAGCAGTTCTTC. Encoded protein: CASSSWGKYNEQFF.

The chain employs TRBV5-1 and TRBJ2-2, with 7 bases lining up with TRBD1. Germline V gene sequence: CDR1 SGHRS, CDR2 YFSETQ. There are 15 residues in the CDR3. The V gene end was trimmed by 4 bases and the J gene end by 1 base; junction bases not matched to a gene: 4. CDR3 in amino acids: CASSLRQGNTGELFF. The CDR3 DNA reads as TGCGCCAGCAGCCTAAGACAGGGGAACACCGGGGAGCTGTTTTTT.

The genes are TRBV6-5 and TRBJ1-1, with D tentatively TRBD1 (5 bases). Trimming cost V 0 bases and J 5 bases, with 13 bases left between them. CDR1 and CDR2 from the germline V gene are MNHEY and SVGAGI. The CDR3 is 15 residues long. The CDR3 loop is CASSYSNGGGTEAFF. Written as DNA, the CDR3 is TGTGCCAGCAGTTACTCGAACGGGGGAGGGACTGAAGCTTTCTTT.

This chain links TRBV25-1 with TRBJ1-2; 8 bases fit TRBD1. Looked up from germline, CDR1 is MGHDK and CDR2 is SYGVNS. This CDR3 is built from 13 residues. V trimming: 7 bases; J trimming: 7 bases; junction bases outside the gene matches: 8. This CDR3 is CASTQDRAGGYTF. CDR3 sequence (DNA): TGTGCCAGCACCCAGGACAGGGCGGGTGGCTACACCTTC.

The CDR3 bases are TGTGCCAGCAGTTCGCTTGGGAGCAATCAGCCCCAGCATTTT. It specifies CASSSLGSNQPQHF. The V gene is TRBV6-5, the J gene TRBJ1-5; D gene unclear. This CDR3 spans 14 amino acids. The germline V gene has CDR1 MNHEY and CDR2 SVGAGI. Trimming pared 4 bases from V and 1 base from J, leaving 8 bases between.

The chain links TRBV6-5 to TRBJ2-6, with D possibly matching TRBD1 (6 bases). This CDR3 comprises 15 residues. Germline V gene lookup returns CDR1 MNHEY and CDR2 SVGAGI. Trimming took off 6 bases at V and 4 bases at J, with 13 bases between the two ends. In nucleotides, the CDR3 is TGTGCCAGCAGACTACAGGGCGCCGGGGCCAACGTCCTGACTTTC. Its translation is CASRLQGAGANVLTF.

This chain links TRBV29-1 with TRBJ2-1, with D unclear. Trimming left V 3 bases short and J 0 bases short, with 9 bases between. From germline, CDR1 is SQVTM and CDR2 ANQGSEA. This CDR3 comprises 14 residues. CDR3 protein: CSVDSRSSYNEQFF. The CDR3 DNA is TGCAGCGTTGATTCCCGGAGCTCCTACAATGAGCAGTTCTTC.

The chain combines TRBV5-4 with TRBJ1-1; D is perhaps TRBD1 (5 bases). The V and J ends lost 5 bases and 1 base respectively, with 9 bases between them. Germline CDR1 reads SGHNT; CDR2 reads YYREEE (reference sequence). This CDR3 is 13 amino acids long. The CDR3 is CASSHDRNTEAFF. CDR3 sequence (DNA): TGTGCCAGCAGTCATGACAGGAACACTGAAGCTTTCTTT. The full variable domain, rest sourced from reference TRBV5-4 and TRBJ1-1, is ETGVTQSPTHLIKTRGQQVTLRCSSQSGHNTVSWYQQALGQGPQFIFQYYREEENGRGNFPPRFSGLQFPNYSSELNVNALELDDSALYLCASSHDRNTEAFFGQGTRLTVV.

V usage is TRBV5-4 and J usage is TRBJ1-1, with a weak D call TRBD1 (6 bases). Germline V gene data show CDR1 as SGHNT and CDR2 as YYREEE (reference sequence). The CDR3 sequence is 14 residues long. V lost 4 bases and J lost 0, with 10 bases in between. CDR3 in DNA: TGTGCCAGCAGCGTACAGGGCATGAACACTGAAGCTTTCTTT. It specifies CASSVQGMNTEAFF.

The chain's CDR3 is CASSAGTSGAYYNEQFF. The CDR3 DNA sequence: TGTGCCAGTAGTGCCGGGACTAGCGGAGCCTACTACAATGAGCAGTTCTTC. This chain joins TRBV19 and TRBJ2-1; TRBD2 aligns across 11 bases. The V segment lost 5 bases and the J segment 3 bases; nucleotides outside the gene matches: 9. CDR1 is LNHDA and CDR2 is SQIVND in the germline V gene (reference sequence). The CDR3 runs 17 residues.

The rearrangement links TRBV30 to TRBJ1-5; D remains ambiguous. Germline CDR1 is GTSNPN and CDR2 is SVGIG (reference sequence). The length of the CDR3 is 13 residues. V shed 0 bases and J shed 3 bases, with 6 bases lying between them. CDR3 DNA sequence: TGTGCCTGGAGTGTTGGGTCCAATCAGCCCCAGCATTTT. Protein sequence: CAWSVGSNQPQHF. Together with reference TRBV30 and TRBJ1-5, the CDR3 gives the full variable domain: SQTIHQWPATLVQPVGSPLSLECTVEGTSNPNLYWYRQAAGRGLQLLFYSVGIGQISSEVPQNLSASRPQDRQFILSSKKLLLSDSGFYLCAWSVGSNQPQHFGDGTRLSIL.

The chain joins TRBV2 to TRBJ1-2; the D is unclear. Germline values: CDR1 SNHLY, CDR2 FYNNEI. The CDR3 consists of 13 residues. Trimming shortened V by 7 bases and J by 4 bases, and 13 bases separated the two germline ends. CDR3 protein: CASNPDGSYGYTF. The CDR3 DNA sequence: TGTGCCAGCAATCCGGACGGGAGCTATGGCTACACCTTC.

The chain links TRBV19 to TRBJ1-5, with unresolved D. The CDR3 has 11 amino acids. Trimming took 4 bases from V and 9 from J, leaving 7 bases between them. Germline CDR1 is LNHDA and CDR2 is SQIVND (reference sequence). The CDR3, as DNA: TGTGCCAGTAGTACCGGTTGGCCCCAGCATTTT. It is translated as CASSTGWPQHF.

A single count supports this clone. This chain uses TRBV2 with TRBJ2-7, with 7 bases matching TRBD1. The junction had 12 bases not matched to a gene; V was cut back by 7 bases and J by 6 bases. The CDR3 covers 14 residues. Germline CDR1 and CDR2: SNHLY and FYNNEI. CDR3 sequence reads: CASKEETGHFEQYF. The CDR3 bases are TGTGCCAGCAAGGAGGAGACAGGGCACTTCGAGCAGTACTTC.

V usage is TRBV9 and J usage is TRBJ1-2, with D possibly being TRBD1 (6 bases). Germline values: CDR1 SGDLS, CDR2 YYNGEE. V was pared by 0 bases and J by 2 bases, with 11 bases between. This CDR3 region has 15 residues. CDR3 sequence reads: CASSVGQAVNYGYTF. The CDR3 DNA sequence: TGTGCCAGCAGCGTAGGACAGGCAGTCAACTATGGCTACACCTTC.

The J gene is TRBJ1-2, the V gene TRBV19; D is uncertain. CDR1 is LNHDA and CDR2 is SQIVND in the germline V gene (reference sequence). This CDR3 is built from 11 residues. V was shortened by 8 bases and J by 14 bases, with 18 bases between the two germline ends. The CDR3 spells CASGLGALRTF. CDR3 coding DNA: TGTGCCAGTGGCCTAGGAGCGCTTCGTACCTTC.

This chain's CDR3 is CASSPQNPPGNEQYF. CDR3 sequence (DNA): TGTGCCAGCAGCCCTCAGAACCCCCCCGGGAACGAGCAGTACTTC. The chain couples TRBV7-8 to TRBJ2-7; D might be TRBD2 (5 bases). The germline V and J ends were trimmed by 5 bases and 5 bases, with 19 bases remaining between them. Germline V lookup: CDR1 SGHVS, CDR2 FQNEAQ. The CDR3 is 15 residues long.

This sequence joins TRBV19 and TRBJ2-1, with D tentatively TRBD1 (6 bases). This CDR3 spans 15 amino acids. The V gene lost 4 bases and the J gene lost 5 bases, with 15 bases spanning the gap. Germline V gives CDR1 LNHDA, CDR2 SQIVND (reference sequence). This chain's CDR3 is CASSRQDSAHNEQFF. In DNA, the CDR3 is TGTGCCAGTAGTAGACAGGACTCCGCACACAATGAGCAGTTCTTC.

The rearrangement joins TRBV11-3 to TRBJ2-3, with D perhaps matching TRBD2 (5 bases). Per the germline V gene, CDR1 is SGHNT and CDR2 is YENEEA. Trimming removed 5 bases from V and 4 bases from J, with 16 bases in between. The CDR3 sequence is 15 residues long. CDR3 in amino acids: CASSEGSTSSDTQYF. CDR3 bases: TGTGCCAGCAGCGAGGGATCTACTAGTTCAGATACGCAGTATTTT.

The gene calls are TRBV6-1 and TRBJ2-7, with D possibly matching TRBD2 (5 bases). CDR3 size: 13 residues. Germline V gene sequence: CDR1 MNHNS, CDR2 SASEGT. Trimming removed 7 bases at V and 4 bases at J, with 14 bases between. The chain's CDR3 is CASKPGLNYEQYF. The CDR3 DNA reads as TGTGCCAGCAAACCCGGACTTAATTACGAGCAGTACTTC.

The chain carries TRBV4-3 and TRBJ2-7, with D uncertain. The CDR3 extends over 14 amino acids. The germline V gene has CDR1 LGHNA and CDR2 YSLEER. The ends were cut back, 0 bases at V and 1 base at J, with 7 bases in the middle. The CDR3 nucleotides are TGCGCCAGCAGCCAAGATACAGCTTCCTACGAGCAGTACTTC. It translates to CASSQDTASYEQYF.

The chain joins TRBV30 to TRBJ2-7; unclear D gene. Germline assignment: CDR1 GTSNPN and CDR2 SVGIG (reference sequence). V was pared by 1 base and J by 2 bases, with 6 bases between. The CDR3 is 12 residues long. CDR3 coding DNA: TGTGCCTGGAGTGCCCCCACCTACGAGCAGTACTTC. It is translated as CAWSAPTYEQYF.